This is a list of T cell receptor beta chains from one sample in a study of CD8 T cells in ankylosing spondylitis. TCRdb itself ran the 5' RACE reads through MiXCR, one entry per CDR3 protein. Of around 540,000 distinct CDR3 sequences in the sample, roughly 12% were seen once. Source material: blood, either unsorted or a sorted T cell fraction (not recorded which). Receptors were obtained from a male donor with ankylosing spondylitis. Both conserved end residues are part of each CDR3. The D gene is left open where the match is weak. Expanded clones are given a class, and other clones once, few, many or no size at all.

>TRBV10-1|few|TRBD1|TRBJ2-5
TGCGCCAGCAGTAGAGGGGGCCCTTCGACCCAGTACTTC
CASSRGGPSTQYF
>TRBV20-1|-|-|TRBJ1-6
TGCAGTGCTAGTGCGCTCCAAGTGGGTTCACCCCTCCACTTT
CSASALQVGSPLHF
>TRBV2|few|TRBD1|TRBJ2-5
TGTGCCAGCAGACAGGACAGGGGGCGCCGAGAGACCCAGTACTTC
CASRQDRGRRETQYF
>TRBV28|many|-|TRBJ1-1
TGTGCCAGCAGTTCAGGAACTGGGACTGAAGCTTTCTTT
CASSSGTGTEAFF
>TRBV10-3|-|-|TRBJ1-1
TGTGCCATCAGTGAGCACAGGGACGGCACTGAAGCTTTCTTT
CAISEHRDGTEAFF
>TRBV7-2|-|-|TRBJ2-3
TGTGCCAGCAGCCAGGGACACTCCACAGATACGCAGTATTTT
CASSQGHSTDTQYF
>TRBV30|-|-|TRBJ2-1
TGTGCCGGCGCGTTATACGGTGCCAATGAGCAGTTCTTC
CAGALYGANEQFF
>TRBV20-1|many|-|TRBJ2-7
TGCAGTGCTAGAGCCGTAGTAGTGGCCGAGCAGTACTTC
CSARAVVVAEQYF
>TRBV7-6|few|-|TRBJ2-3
TGTGCCAGCAGCCACGAAGAGGCTTCTAGCACAGATACGCAGTATTTT
CASSHEEASSTDTQYF
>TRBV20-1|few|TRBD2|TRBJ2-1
TGCAGTGCTAGAGGAGCGAGCGGGAGTCTGTCCTACAATGAGCAGTTCTTC
CSARGASGSLSYNEQFF
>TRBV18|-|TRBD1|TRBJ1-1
TGTGCCAGCTCACCAGTGACAGGGGGCTTTAGCACTGAAGCTTTCTTT
CASSPVTGGFSTEAFF
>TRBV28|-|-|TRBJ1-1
TGTGCCAGCACCCAAGGCGGCCGGAGAGCTTTCTTT
CASTQGGRRAFF
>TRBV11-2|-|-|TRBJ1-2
TGTGCCAGCAGCTTGGCAGGGATTGATGGCTACACCTTC
CASSLAGIDGYTF
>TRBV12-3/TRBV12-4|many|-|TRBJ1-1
TGTGCCACCCTTTCCTGGGGCCAGGGCAACACTGAAGCTTTCTTT
CATLSWGQGNTEAFF
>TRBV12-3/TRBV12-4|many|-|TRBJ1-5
TGTGCCAGCAGTCTTAGGTCTGGGGGCCAACAGCCCCAGCATTTT
CASSLRSGGQQPQHF
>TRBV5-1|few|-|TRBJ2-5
TGCGCCAGCAGCTTAGAGACCTCCGGGGAGACCCAGTACTTC
CASSLETSGETQYF
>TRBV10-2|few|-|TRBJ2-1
TGCGCCAGCGAGGAGTCGGGATACAATGAGCAGTTCTTC
CASEESGYNEQFF
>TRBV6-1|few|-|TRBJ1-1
TGTGCCAGCAGGGGTGGGCCCCAGGGCACTGAAGCTTTCTTT
CASRGGPQGTEAFF
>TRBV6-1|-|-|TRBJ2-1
TGTGCCAGCAGCCCCGGGACTCCCTTTAGGAATGAGCAGTTCTTC
CASSPGTPFRNEQFF
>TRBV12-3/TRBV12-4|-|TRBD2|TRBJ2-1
TGTGCCAGCAGTTGGGGCAGCGGGGGGGAGCAGTTCTTC
CASSWGSGGEQFF
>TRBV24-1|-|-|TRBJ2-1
TGTGCCACCAGTGACCCCGGGGGCAGCTCCTACAATGAGCAGTTCTTC
CATSDPGGSSYNEQFF
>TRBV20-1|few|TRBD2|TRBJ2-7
TGCAGTGCTAGAGATCCGTCTAGCGGGAGGTACGAGCAGTACTTC
CSARDPSSGRYEQYF
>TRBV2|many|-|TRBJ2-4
TGTGCCAGCAGATTTGCCGGGACACCCAAAAACATTCAGTACTTC
CASRFAGTPKNIQYF
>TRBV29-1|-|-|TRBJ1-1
TGCAGCGTTGAAGAAAACAGGGCTGAAGCTTTCTTT
CSVEENRAEAFF
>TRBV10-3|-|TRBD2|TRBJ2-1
TGTGCCATCAGTGAAAAGCGGGAATACAATGAGCAGTTCTTC
CAISEKREYNEQFF
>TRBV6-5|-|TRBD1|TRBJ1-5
TGTGCCAGCAGTTGGCGGACAGGGGTTCAGCCCCAGCATTTT
CASSWRTGVQPQHF
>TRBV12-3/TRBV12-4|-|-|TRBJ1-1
TGTGCCAGCATATTGGGGTGGGGCACTGAAGCTTTCTTT
CASILGWGTEAFF
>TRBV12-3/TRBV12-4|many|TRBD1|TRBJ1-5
TGTGCCAGCACCCTGGGGGTTACAGGGGGCGGTCAGCCCCAGCATTTT
CASTLGVTGGGQPQHF
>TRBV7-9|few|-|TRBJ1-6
TGTGCCAGCAGCTTATTTCCCTTATCACCCCTCCACTTT
CASSLFPLSPLHF
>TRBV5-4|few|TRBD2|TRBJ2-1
TGTGCCAGCAGCTTGGGACTAGCGGGAGCGGGATACAATGAGCAGTTCTTC
CASSLGLAGAGYNEQFF
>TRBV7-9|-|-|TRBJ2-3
TGTGCCAGCAAATGGTCCTTTGGGGGAGATACGCAGTATTTT
CASKWSFGGDTQYF
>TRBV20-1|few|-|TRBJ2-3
TGCAGTGCTGTGGGTGCCGGCTTCACAGATACGCAGTATTTT
CSAVGAGFTDTQYF
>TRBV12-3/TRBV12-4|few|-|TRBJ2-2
TGTGCCAGCAGTTTTAAGGTTTCTCAGGACGGTAGGACCGGGGAGCTGTTTTTT
CASSFKVSQDGRTGELFF
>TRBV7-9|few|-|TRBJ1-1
TGTGCCAGCAGCTTCGGGGACTGGGACACTGAAGCTTTCTTT
CASSFGDWDTEAFF
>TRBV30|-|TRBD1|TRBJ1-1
TGTGCCTGGACCCTAGTCGACAGGGTCAACACTGAAGCTTTCTTT
CAWTLVDRVNTEAFF
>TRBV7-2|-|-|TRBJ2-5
TGTGCCAGCAGCCCCTGGGCGGGGCTAAAGACCCAGTACTTC
CASSPWAGLKTQYF
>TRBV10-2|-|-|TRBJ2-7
TGCGCCAGCAGTGGGGCGACATACTCCTACGAGCAGTACTTC
CASSGATYSYEQYF
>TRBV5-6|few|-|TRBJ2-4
TGTGCCAGCAGCAGCGACCAGGGGCGAAACATTCAGTACTTC
CASSSDQGRNIQYF
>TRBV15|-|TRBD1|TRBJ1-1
TGTGCCACCAGCAGAGGACAGGGAGGCACTGAAGCTTTCTTT
CATSRGQGGTEAFF
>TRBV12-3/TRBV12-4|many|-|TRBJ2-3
TGTGCCAGCAGTCCCCGGGTAGCGGAGGGCACAGATACGCAGTATTTT
CASSPRVAEGTDTQYF
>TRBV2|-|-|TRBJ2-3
TGTGCCAGCAGTGAAGCGGCAAGGGGCGCAGATACGCAGTATTTT
CASSEAARGADTQYF
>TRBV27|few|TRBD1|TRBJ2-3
TGTGCCAGCAGCCCCAGGGGGCGGACAGATACGCAGTATTTT
CASSPRGRTDTQYF
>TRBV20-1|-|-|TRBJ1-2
TGCAGTGCTAGAGATAGGAGGCAGGGCGCGAACTATGGCTACACCTTC
CSARDRRQGANYGYTF
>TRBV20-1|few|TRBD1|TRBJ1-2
TGCAGTGCTGTAAGGGACAGGGGGAGGTATGGCTACACCTTC
CSAVRDRGRYGYTF
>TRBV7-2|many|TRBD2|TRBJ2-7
TGTGCCAGCAGCAATAGCGGGGGGAGCTCCTACGAGCAGTACTTC
CASSNSGGSSYEQYF
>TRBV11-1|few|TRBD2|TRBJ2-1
TGTGCCAGCCTGACTAGCGAACACAATGAGCAGTTCTTC
CASLTSEHNEQFF
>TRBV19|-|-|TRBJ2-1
TGTGCCAGTAGTACCAGGGATTACAATGAGCAGTTCTTC
CASSTRDYNEQFF
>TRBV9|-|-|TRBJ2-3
TGTGCCAGCAGCTCCCGGACCGGAGTAACAGATACGCAGTATTTT
CASSSRTGVTDTQYF
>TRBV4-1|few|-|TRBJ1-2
TGCGCCAGCAGCCAGCCGGGACTCGAGGGCTATGGCTACACCTTC
CASSQPGLEGYGYTF
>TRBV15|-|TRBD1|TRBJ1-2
TGTGCCACCAGCAGGGGACAGGGAGAACGGTATGGCTACACCTTC
CATSRGQGERYGYTF
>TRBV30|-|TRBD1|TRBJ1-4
TGTGCCTGGAGTCCCCTACAGGGGGCAAGGGCCTACAATGAAAAACTGTTTTTT
CAWSPLQGARAYNEKLFF
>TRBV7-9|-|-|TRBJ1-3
TGTGCCAGCAGCTTAGTTTACGGCTCCGGAAACACCATATATTTT
CASSLVYGSGNTIYF
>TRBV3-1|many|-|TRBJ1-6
TGTGCCAGCAGCCACGAAGGTCGCGTCTTCTATAATTCACCCCTCCACTTT
CASSHEGRVFYNSPLHF
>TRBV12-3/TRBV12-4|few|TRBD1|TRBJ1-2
TGTGCCAGCAGTTTAACTCTGGGTTCACAGGGGGCCGGCTACACCTTC
CASSLTLGSQGAGYTF
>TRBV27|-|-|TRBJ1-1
TGTGCCAGCAGGCACCCGGGGACTGAAGCTTTCTTT
CASRHPGTEAFF
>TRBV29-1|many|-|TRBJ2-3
TGCAGCGTTGAAAAGCTGTGGGCGGGGACCACAGATACGCAGTATTTT
CSVEKLWAGTTDTQYF
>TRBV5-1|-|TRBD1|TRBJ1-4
TGCGCCAGCAGCTTCCGGGACAGCGATGAAAAACTGTTTTTT
CASSFRDSDEKLFF
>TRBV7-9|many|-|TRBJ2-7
TGTGCCAGCAGCATCCTTTACGAGCAGTACTTC
CASSILYEQYF